This is a list of T cell receptor beta chains from one sample in a study of shared clonotypes between healthy human individuals. Generated by immunoSEQ multiplex PCR, the TCRdb table keeps only in-frame clones and is missing some. In the table there are some 2.1 million clones, approximately 94% of which are singletons. Sequencing input: naive CD8+ T cells sorted from blood. Receptors were obtained from a man younger than 30 in good health. CDR3s include the opening cysteine and the closing phenylalanine or tryptophan. The order of the fields is V gene, J gene, clone size, D gene, CDR3 DNA, CDR3 protein. The D gene is left open where the match is weak. Expanded clones are given a class, and other clones once, few, many or no size at all.

>TRBV5-1|TRBJ2-4|.|TRBD1
TGCGCCAGCATCGGGACAGGCCCTCTCGGGCAAAACATTCAGTACTTC
CASIGTGPLGQNIQYF
>TRBV4-1|TRBJ1-1|.|.
TGCGCCAGCAGCCAAAGGTTCGGCGGTGAAGCTTTCTTT
CASSQRFGGEAFF
>TRBV27|TRBJ2-7|.|TRBD1
TGTGCCAGCAGTACCTATGACAGGGGGCTTGAGCAGTACTTC
CASSTYDRGLEQYF
>TRBV5-1|TRBJ2-5|.|.
TGCGCCAGCAGCTTGGATTCGGAGACCCAGTACTTC
CASSLDSETQYF
>TRBV27|TRBJ2-1|.|.
TGTGCCAGCAGTTTAGTTGGTACAAACAATGAGCAGTTCTTC
CASSLVGTNNEQFF
>TRBV7-6|TRBJ2-5|.|TRBD2
TGTGCCAGCAGCTTACCGACTAGCGGGGGCCAAGAGACCCAGTACTTC
CASSLPTSGGQETQYF
>TRBV10-1|TRBJ2-1|.|TRBD2
TGCGCCAGCAGTGACCTGGGACTAGCGGGGGGAAGGAATGAGCAGTTCTTC
CASSDLGLAGGRNEQFF
>TRBV4-1|TRBJ2-1|once|TRBD2
TGCGCCAGCAGCCAGGGGACTAGCGGATACAATGAGCAGTTCTTC
CASSQGTSGYNEQFF
>TRBV29-1|TRBJ1-2|.|.
TGCAGCGTTGATTCAGACCATTGGGGTACTATCGGATACACCTTC
CSVDSDHWGTIGYTF
>TRBV27|TRBJ2-7|.|TRBD1
TGTGCCAGCAGTTTATATGGGACAGGGTATGACTACGAGCAGTACTTC
CASSLYGTGYDYEQYF
>TRBV7-9|TRBJ2-7|.|.
TGTGCCAGCAGCTTAGAAGCCTACGAGTACGAGCAGTACTTC
CASSLEAYEYEQYF
>TRBV21-1|TRBJ1-6|.|.
TGTGCCAGCAGCTTGGGGACAGCCTATAATTCACCCCTCCACTTT
CASSLGTAYNSPLHF
>TRBV27|TRBJ2-3|.|.
TGTGCCAGCAGTTCAATTACGGGGAGAACACCGGATACGCAGTATTTT
CASSSITGRTPDTQYF
>TRBV27|TRBJ2-5|.|TRBD2
TGTGCCAGCAGTGCCACAAGGTTGGGACTAGTCGGGATGGAGACCCAGTACTTC
CASSATRLGLVGMETQYF
>TRBV1|TRBJ1-1|.|.
TGCACCAGCAGCCAAGATCTTCGGACACCTTTTGCTTTCTTT
CTSSQDLRTPFAFF
>TRBV19|TRBJ2-7|.|.
TGTGCCAGTAGTATGGGGGGGGCTGGCTACGAGCAGTACTTC
CASSMGGAGYEQYF
>TRBV27|TRBJ1-2|few|TRBD1
TGTGCCAGCAGTCCGACCGGGACAGGTATCGGTGGCTACACCTTC
CASSPTGTGIGGYTF
>TRBV28|TRBJ1-5|.|.
TGTGCCAGCAGTTTGGGTCTGGGGATTAACAATCAGCCCCAGCATTTT
CASSLGLGINNQPQHF
>TRBV7-8|TRBJ1-4|.|TRBD1
TGTGCCAGTTCGGGGGACAGGGGGCGGATAACTAATGAAAAACTGTTTTTT
CASSGDRGRITNEKLFF
>TRBV7-6|TRBJ2-2|once|.
TGTGCCAGCAGCCCTGGAACAAACGGGGAGCTGTTTTTT
CASSPGTNGELFF
>TRBV4-1|TRBJ2-7|.|TRBD1
TGCGCCAGCAGCCAATTGGCGACAGGGAAGACCTACGAGCAGTACTTC
CASSQLATGKTYEQYF
>TRBV9|TRBJ2-2|few|.
TGTGCCAGCAGCCCAATCACCGGGGAGCTGTTTTTT
CASSPITGELFF
>TRBV19|TRBJ2-7|.|.
TGTGCCAGTAGTCTCCGGCCGGACTCTTACGAGCAGTACTTC
CASSLRPDSYEQYF
>TRBV10-3|TRBJ2-6|.|.
TGTGCCATCAGTGAAGTGGCTAGGGCTGGGGCCAACGTCCTGACTTTC
CAISEVARAGANVLTF
>TRBV7-9|TRBJ2-7|.|.
TGTGCCAGCAGCGAAGGCAGGGACGGCGAGCAGTACTTC
CASSEGRDGEQYF
>TRBV29-1|TRBJ2-3|once|TRBD2
TGCAGCGTTGACGCGGGAGAGGGAGATACGCAGTATTTT
CSVDAGEGDTQYF
>TRBV25-1|TRBJ1-6|.|TRBD1
TGTGCCAGCAGTGAGACAGGGCATAATTCACCCCTCCACTTT
CASSETGHNSPLHF
>TRBV7-9|TRBJ1-3|few|.
TGTGCCAGCAGCCCCTACCTAACGGGAAACACCATATATTTT
CASSPYLTGNTIYF
>TRBV13|TRBJ2-3|.|.
TGTGCCAGCAGCACCAGGACTGGGACAGATACGCAGTATTTT
CASSTRTGTDTQYF
>TRBV4-1|TRBJ2-1|.|TRBD1
TGCGCCAGCAAGGGGACAGTATCGAACAATGAGCAGTTCTTC
CASKGTVSNNEQFF
>TRBV4-1|TRBJ2-5|.|.
TGCGCCAGCAGCCAAACAGGGCTCCAAGAGACCCAGTACTTC
CASSQTGLQETQYF
>TRBV4-1|TRBJ1-1|.|.
TGCGCCAGCAGCCAATTATCAGGGTTAACTGAAGCTTTCTTT
CASSQLSGLTEAFF
>TRBV27|TRBJ2-3|.|TRBD2
TGTGCCAGCAGCACACTAGCGGGAGCCGTGAGTACGCAGTATTTT
CASSTLAGAVSTQYF
>TRBV7-9|TRBJ2-1|.|.
TGTGCCAGCAGCCCTAACACGGGGTCGAGCTACAATGAGCAGTTCTTC
CASSPNTGSSYNEQFF
>TRBV7-9|TRBJ2-2|.|TRBD2
TGTGCCAGCAGCTCTCTAGCGGCTGATAGCACCGGGGAGCTGTTTTTT
CASSSLAADSTGELFF
>TRBV9|TRBJ2-7|.|.
TGTGCCAGCAGCGCCACTCCAGACGAGATGTTCTACGAGCAGTACTTC
CASSATPDEMFYEQYF
>TRBV5-1|TRBJ2-1|once|.
TGCGCCAGCACCCAGGGCCCATCCCTATACGCCAATGAGCAGTTCTTC
CASTQGPSLYANEQFF
>TRBV6-1|TRBJ2-7|.|TRBD1
TGTGCCAGCAGTCGGACAGGATCCTACGAGCAGTACTTC
CASSRTGSYEQYF
>TRBV4-3|TRBJ2-3|.|TRBD2
TGCGCCAGCAGCCAGGGTCTAGCGGGCAACACAGATACGCAGTATTTT
CASSQGLAGNTDTQYF
>TRBV28|TRBJ2-2|.|TRBD1
TGTGCCAGCAGTTTTACGGTGAAGGGGGCGGGCACCGGGGAGCTGTTTTTT
CASSFTVKGAGTGELFF
>TRBV28|TRBJ1-4|once|.
TGTGCCAGCAGTTTAAGATTGGGATACCTCAAGGAAAAACTGTTTTTT
CASSLRLGYLKEKLFF
>TRBV6-7|TRBJ2-7|.|TRBD2
TGTGCCAGCAGTTACTTGGGACTAGCGGGGCCCTCCTACGAGCAGTACTTC
CASSYLGLAGPSYEQYF
>TRBV2|TRBJ2-7|.|TRBD1
TGTGCCAGCCGTACAACAGGGGCTCCTACCTACGAGCAGTACTTC
CASRTTGAPTYEQYF
>TRBV15|TRBJ2-3|.|.
TGTGCCACCAGCAGAGAGGGGGTATTAGATACGCAGTATTTT
CATSREGVLDTQYF
>TRBV29-1|TRBJ1-2|.|.
TGCAGCGTTGACGAGGACTATGGCTACACCTTC
CSVDEDYGYTF
>TRBV6-6|TRBJ2-7|.|TRBD1
TGTGCCAGCAGTTACTCAGGGGGCGATTTTTACGAGCAGTACTTC
CASSYSGGDFYEQYF